The T cell receptor beta chain under discussion was sequenced for a study of graft-versus-host responses after intestinal transplantation. Only in-frame clones appear in the TCRdb table, and some are missing; sequencing was by immunoSEQ multiplex PCR. The sample has 55,000 to 70,000 clones; roughly 89% are singletons. The CDR3 has 15 residues. J gave up 2 bases and V 4 bases, and 1 base lay outside the gene matches. Germline loops: CDR1 SGHKS, CDR2 YYEKEE (reference sequence). The material sequenced was PBMCs, taken roughly 120 days after intestinal transplantation. V gene TRBV5-5 combines with J gene TRBJ2-5, with TRBD2 matching over 14 bases. This TCR came from a human patient who received an intestinal transplant, so some T cells may come from the graft donor. CDR3 amino acids: CASSRTSGGQETQYF. CDR3 DNA: TGTGCCAGCAGCAGGACTAGCGGGGGGCAAGAGACCCAGTACTTC.